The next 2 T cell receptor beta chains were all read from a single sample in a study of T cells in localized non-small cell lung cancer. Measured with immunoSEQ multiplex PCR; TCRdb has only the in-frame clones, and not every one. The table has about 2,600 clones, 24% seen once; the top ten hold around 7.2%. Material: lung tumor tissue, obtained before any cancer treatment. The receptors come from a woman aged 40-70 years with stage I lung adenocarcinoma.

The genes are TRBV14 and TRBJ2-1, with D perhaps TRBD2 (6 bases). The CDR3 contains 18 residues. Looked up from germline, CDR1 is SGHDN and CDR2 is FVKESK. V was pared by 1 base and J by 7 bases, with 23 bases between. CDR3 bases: TGTGCCAGCAGCCAAGTGAGGTGGCGGGATGTCGAAACGAATGAGCAGTTCTTC. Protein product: CASSQVRWRDVETNEQFF.

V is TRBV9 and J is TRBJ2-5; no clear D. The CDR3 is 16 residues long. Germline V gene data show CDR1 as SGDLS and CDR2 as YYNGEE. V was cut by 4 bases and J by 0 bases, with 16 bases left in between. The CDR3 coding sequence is TGTGCCAGCAGCCCTAGAGACGAGACGTACCAAGAGACCCAGTACTTC. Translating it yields CASSPRDETYQETQYF.